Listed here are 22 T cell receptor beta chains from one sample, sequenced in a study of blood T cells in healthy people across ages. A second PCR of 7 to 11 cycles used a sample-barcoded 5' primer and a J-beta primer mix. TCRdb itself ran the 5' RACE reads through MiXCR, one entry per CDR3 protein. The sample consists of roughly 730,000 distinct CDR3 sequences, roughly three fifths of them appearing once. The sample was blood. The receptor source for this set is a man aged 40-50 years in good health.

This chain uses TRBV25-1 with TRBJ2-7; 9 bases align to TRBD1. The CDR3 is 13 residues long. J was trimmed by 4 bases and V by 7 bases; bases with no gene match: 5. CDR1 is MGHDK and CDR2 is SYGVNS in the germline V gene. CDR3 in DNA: TGTGCCAGCAAACAGGGGGCGTTATACGAGCAGTACTTC. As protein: CASKQGALYEQYF.

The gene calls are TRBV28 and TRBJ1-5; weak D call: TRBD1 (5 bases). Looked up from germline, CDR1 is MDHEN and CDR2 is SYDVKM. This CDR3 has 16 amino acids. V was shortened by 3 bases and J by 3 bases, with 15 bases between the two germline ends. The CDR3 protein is CASSFNAQGDNQPQHF. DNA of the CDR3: TGTGCCAGCAGTTTCAATGCCCAGGGCGACAATCAGCCCCAGCATTTT.

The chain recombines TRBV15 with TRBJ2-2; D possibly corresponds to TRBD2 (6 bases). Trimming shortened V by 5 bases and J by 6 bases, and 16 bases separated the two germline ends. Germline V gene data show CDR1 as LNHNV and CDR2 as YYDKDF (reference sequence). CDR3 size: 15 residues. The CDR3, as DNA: TGTGCCACCAGCCCGGGACTTGCAGAAGCCGGGGAGCTGTTTTTT. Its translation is CATSPGLAEAGELFF.

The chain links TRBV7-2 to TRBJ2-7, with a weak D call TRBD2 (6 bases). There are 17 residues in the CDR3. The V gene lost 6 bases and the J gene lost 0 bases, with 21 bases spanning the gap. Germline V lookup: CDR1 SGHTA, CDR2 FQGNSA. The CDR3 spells CASSRTKVGGTSYEQYF. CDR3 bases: TGTGCCAGCAGTCGTACCAAAGTCGGCGGGACCTCCTACGAGCAGTACTTC.

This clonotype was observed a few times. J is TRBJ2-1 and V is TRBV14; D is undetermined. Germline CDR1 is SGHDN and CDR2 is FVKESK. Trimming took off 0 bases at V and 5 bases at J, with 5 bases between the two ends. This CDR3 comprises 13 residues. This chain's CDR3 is CASSQDVDNEQFF. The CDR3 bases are TGTGCCAGCAGCCAAGATGTCGACAATGAGCAGTTCTTC.

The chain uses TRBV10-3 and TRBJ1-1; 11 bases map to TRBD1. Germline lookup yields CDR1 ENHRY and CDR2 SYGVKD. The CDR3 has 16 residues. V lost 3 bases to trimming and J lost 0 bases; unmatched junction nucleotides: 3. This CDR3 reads CAISDGQGAMNTEAFF. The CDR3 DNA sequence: TGTGCCATCAGTGATGGACAGGGGGCGATGAACACTGAAGCTTTCTTT.

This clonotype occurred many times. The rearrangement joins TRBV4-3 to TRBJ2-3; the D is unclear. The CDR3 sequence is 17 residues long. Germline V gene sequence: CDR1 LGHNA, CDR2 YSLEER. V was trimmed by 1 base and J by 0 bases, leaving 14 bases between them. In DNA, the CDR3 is TGCGCCAGCAGCCAAGGACGGGTCGTGACTAGCACAGATACGCAGTATTTT. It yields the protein CASSQGRVVTSTDTQYF.

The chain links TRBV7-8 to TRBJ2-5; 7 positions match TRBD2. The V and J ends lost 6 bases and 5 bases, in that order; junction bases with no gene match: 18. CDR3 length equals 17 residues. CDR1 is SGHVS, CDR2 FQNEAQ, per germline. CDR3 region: CASRPQLGGGLRETQYF. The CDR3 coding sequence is TGTGCCAGCAGACCCCAGTTGGGCGGGGGATTAAGGGAGACCCAGTACTTC.

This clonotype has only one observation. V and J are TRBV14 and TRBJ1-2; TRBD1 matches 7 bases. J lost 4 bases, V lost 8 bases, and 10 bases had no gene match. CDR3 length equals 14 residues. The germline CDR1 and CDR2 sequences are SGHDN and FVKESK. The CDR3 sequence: CASGLDRDSYGYTF. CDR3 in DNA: TGTGCCAGCGGCCTGGACCGGGACAGCTATGGCTACACCTTC.

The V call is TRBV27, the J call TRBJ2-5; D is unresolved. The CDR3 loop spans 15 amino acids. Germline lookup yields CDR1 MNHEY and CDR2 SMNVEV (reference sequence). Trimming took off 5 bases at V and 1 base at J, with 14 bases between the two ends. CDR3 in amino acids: CASSTGTAVQETQYF. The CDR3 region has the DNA TGTGCCAGCAGTACCGGAACAGCCGTCCAAGAGACCCAGTACTTC.

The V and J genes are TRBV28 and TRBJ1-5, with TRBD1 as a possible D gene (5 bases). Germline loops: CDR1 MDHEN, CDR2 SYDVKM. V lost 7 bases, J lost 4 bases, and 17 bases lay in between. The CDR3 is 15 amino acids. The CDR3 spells CASTQRRQLNQPQHF. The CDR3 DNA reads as TGTGCCAGCACCCAGAGGCGACAGCTTAATCAGCCCCAGCATTTT.

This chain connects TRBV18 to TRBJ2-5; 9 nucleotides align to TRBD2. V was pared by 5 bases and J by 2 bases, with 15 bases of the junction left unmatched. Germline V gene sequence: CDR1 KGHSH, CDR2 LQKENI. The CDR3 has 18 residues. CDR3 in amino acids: CASSTRGATTSGQETQYF. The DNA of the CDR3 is TGTGCCAGCTCAACCAGAGGGGCGACGACTAGCGGACAAGAGACCCAGTACTTC.

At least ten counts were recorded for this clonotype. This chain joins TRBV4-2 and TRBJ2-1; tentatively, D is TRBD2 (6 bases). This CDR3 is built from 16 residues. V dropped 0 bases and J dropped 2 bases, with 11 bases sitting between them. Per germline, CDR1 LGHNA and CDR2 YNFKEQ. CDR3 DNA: TGTGCCAGCAGCCAAGAGGGCGGGGACCCCTACAATGAGCAGTTCTTC. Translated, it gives CASSQEGGDPYNEQFF.

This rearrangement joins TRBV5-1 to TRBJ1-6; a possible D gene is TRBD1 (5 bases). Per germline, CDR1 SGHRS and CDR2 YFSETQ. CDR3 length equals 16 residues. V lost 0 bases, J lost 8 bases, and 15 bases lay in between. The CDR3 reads CASSLDFGDRDSPLHF. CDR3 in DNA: TGCGCCAGCAGCTTGGATTTCGGGGACCGGGATTCACCCCTCCACTTT.

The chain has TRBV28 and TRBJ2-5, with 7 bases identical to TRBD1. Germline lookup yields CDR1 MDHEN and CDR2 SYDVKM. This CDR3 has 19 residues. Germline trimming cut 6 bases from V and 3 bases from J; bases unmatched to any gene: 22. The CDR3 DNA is TGTGCCAGCAGCCGAACTACAGGGGACCTCTACGCTATTAAAGAGACCCAGTACTTC. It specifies CASSRTTGDLYAIKETQYF.

CDR3 bases: TGTGCCAGTACGGAGGGTTCGAACACCGGGGAGCTGTTTTTT. It yields the protein CASTEGSNTGELFF. The J gene is TRBJ2-2, the V gene TRBV19, with a weak D call TRBD2 (6 bases). V was trimmed by 7 bases and J by 0 bases, leaving 9 bases between them. In germline, CDR1 is LNHDA, CDR2 SQIVND (reference sequence). The CDR3 is made up of 14 amino acids.

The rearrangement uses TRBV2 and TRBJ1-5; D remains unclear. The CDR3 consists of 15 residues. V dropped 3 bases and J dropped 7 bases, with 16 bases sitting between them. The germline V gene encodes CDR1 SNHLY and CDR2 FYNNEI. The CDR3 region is CASSEYTGPSQPQHF. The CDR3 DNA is TGTGCCAGCAGTGAGTACACCGGGCCCAGCCAGCCCCAGCATTTT.

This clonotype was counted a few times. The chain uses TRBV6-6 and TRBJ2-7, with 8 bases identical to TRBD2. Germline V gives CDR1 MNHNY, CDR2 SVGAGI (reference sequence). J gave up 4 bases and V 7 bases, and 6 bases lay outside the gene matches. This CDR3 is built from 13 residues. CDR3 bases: TGTGCCAGCACGGGAGGGCAGGCGTACGAGCAGTACTTC. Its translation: CASTGGQAYEQYF.

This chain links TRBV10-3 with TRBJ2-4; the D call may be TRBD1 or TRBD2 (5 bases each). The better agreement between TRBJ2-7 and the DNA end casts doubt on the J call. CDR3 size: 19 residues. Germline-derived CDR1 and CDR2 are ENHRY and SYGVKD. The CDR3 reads CAIRAPSEWGRPWVDEQYF. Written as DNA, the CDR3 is TGTGCCATCAGGGCCCCGAGTGAATGGGGGAGACCCTGGGTAGACGAGCAGTACTTC.

The CDR3 here is CASSLKSGTSGTSSYEQYF. CDR3 bases: TGTGCCAGCAGCCTAAAATCCGGGACTAGCGGGACAAGCTCCTACGAGCAGTACTTC. The chain uses TRBV7-8 and TRBJ2-7, with 13 bases matching TRBD2. V lost 5 bases, J lost 0 bases, and 13 bases stayed unmatched. The CDR3 length is 19 residues. Germline values: CDR1 SGHVS, CDR2 FQNEAQ.

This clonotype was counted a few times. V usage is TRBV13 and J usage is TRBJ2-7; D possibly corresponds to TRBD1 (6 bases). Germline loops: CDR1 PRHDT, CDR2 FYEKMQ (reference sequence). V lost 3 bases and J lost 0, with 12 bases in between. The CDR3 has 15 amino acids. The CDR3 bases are TGTGCCAGCAGCTTGGTTCAGGGGAGCTCCTACGAGCAGTACTTC. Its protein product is CASSLVQGSSYEQYF.

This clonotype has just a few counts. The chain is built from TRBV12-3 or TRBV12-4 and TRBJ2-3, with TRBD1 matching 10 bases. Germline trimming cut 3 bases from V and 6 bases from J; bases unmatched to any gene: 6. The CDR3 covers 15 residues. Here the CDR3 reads CASSFAGTGADTQYF. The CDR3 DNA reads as TGTGCCAGCAGTTTTGCCGGGACAGGGGCGGATACGCAGTATTTT.